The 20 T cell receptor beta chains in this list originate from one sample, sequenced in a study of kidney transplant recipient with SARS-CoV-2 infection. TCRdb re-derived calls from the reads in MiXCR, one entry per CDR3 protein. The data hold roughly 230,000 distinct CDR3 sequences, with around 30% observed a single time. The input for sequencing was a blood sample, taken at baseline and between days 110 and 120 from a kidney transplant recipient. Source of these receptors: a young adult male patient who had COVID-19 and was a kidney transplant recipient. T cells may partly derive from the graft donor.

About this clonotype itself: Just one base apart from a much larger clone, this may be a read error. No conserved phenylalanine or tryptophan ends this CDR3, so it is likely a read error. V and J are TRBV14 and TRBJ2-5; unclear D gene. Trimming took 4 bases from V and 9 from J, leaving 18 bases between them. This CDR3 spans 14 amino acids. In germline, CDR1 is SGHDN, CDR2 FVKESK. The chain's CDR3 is CASSPRVFGSPQYS. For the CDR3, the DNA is TGTGCCAGCAGCCCAAGGGTGTTCGGGTCGCCCCAGTACTCC.

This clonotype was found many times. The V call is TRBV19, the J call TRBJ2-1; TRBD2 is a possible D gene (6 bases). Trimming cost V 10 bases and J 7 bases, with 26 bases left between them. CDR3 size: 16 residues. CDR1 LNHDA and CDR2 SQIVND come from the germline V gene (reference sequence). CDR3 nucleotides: TGTGCCACCCAGAGCCCCGCGGGAAGGTCAGCAAATGAGCAGTTCTTC. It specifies CATQSPAGRSANEQFF.

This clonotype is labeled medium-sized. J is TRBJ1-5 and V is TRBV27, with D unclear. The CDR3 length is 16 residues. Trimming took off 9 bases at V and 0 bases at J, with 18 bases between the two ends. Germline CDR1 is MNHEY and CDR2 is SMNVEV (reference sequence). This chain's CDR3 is CASSPLDRGSNQPQHF. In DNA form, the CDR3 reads TGTGCCAGTAGTCCGCTAGATCGGGGTAGCAATCAGCCCCAGCATTTT.

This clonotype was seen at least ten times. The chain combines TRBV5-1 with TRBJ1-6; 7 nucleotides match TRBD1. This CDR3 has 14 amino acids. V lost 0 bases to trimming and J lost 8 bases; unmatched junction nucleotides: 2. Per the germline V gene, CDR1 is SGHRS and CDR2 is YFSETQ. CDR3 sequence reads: CASSLGQGHSPLHF. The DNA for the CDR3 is TGCGCCAGCAGCTTGGGACAGGGCCATTCACCCCTCCACTTT.

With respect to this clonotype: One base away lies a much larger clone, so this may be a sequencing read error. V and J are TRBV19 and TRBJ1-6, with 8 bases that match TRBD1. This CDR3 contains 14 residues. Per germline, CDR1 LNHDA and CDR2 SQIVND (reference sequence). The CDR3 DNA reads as TGTGCCAGTAAATACAGGACAGGGACTTCAACCCTCCACTTT. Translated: CASKYRTGTSTLHF.

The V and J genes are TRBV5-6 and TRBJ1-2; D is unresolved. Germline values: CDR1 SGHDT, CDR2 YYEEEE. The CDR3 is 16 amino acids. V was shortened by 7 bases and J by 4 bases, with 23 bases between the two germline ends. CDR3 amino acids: CASHPSNSRKTYGYTF. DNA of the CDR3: TGTGCCAGCCATCCGTCCAATAGTCGAAAGACCTATGGCTACACCTTC.

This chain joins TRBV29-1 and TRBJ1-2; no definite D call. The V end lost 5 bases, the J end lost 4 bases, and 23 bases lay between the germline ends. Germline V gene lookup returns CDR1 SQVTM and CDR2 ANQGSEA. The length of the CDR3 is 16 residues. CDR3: CSVFHRLARKTYGYTF. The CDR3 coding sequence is TGCAGCGTTTTTCACAGACTAGCACGAAAGACCTATGGCTACACCTTC.

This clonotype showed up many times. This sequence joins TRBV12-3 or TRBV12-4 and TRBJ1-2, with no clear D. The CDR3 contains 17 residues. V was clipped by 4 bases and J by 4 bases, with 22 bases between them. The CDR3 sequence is CASSSESSFRKTYGYTF. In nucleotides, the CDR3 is TGTGCCAGCAGTTCGGAAAGCAGCTTCCGAAAGACCTATGGCTACACCTTC.

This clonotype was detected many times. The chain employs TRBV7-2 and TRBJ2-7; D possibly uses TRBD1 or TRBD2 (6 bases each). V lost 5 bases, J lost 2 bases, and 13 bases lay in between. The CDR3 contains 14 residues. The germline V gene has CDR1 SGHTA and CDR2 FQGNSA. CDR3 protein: CASSARGGPYEQYF. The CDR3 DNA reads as TGTGCCAGCAGCGCACGAGGGGGGCCCTACGAGCAGTACTTC.

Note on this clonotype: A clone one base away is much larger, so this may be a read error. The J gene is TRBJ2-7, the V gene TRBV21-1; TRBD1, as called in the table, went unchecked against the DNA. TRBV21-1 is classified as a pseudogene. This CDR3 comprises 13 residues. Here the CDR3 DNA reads TGTGCCGGCTACCGGGAAGATGGCTACGAGCAGTACTTC. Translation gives CAGYREDGYEQYF.

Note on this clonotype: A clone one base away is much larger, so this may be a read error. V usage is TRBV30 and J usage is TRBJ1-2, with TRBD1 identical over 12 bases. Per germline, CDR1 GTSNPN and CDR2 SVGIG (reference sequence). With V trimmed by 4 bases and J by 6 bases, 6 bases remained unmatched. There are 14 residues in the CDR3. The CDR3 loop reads CAWMGQGAPNGYTF. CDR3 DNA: TGTGCCTGGATGGGACAGGGGGCGCCTAATGGCTACACCTTC.

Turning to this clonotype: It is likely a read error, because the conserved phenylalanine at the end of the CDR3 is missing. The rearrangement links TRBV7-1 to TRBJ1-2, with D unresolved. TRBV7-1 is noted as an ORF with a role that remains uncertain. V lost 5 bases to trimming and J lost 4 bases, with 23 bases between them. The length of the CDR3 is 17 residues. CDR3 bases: TGTGCCAGCAGCGGGTGTCGTCACGAGGGAAAGACCTATGGCTACACCCTC. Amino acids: CASSGCRHEGKTYGYTL.

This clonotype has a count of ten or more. The CDR3 DNA follows: TGTGCCAGCAGTGCATGCGAAGAACTGGGAAAGACCTATGGCTACACCTTC. The encoded protein is CASSACEELGKTYGYTF. The gene calls are TRBV25-1 and TRBJ1-2; D not resolved. The CDR3 has 17 amino acids. The V end was cut by 4 bases, the J end by 4 bases, with 22 bases between. Germline V lookup: CDR1 MGHDK, CDR2 SYGVNS.

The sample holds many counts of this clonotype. The CDR3 protein is CASSKGPNGGGSPYNSPLHF. The CDR3 bases are TGTGCCAGCAGCAAAGGTCCTAACGGGGGTGGAAGTCCCTATAATTCACCCCTCCACTTT. The chain joins TRBV21-1 to TRBJ1-6; the tabulated D call, TRBD1, remains unverified against the DNA. TRBV21-1 is assigned pseudogene status. The CDR3 is made up of 20 amino acids.

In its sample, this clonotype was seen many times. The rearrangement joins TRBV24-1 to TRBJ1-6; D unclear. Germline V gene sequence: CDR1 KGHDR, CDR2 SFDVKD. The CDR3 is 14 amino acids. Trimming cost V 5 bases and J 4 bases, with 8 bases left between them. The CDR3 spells CATSGPEYNSPLHF. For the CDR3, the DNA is TGTGCCACCAGTGGACCCGAATATAATTCACCCCTCCACTTT.

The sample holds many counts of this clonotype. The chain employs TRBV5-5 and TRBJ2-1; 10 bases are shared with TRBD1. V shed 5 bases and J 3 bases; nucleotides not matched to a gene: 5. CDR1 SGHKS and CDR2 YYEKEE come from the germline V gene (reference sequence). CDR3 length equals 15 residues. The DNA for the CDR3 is TGTGCCAGCAGTTCCGGGACAGGGGTCTACAATGAGCAGTTCTTC. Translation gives CASSSGTGVYNEQFF.

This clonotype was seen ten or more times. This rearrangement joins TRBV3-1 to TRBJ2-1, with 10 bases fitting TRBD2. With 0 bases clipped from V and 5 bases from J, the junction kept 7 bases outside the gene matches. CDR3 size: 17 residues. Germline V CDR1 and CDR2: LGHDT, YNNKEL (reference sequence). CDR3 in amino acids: CASSQDRTSGANNEQFF. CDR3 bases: TGTGCCAGCAGCCAAGATAGAACTAGCGGGGCTAACAATGAGCAGTTCTTC.

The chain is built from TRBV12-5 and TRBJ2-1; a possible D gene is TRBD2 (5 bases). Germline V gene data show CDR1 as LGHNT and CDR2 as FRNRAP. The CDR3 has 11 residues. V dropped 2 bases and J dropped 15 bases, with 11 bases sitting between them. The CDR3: CASGLSERPFF. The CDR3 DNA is TGTGCTAGTGGTTTGTCCGAGCGGCCGTTCTTC.

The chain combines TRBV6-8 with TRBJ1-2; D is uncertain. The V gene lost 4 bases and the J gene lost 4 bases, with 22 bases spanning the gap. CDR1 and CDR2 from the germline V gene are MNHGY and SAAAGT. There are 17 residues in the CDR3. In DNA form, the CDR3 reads TGTGCCAGCAGTTGGCAAATACGCTCTAGAAAGACCTATGGCTACACCTTC. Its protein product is CASSWQIRSRKTYGYTF.

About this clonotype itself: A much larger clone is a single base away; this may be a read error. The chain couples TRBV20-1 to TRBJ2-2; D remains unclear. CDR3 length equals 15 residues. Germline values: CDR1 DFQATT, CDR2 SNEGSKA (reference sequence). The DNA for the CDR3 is TGCAGTGCGCCGAATCACGACCAAAACACCTGGGAGCTGTTTTTT. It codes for CSAPNHDQNTWELFF.